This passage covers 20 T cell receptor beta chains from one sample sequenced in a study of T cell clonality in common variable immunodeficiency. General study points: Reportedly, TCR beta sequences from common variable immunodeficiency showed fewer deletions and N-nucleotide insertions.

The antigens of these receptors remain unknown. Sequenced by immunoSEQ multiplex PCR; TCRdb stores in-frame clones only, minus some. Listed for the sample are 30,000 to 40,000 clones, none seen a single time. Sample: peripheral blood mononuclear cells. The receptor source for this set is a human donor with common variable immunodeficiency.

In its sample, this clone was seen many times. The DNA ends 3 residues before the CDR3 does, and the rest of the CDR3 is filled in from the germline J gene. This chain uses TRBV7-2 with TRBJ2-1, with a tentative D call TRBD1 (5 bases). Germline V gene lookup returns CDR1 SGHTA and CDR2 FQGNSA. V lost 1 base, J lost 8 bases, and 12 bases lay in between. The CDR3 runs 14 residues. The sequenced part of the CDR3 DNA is TGTGCCAGCAGCTTAGAGCAGGGTCGCGATGAG. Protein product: CASSLEQGRDE. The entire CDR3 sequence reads CASSLEQGRDEQFF. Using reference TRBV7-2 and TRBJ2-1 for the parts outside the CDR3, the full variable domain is GAGVSQSPSNKVTEKGKDVELRCDPISGHTALYWYRQSLGQGLEFLIYFQGNSAPDKSGLPSDRFSAERTGGSVSTLTIQRTQQEDSAVYLCASSLEQGRDEQFFGPGTRLTVL.

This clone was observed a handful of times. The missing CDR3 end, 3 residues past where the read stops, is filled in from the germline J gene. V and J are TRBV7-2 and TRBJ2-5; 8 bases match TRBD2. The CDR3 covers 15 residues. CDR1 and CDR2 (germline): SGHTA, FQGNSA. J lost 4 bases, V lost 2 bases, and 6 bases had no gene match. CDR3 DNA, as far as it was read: TGTGCCAGCAGCTTAACTAGCGGAGTCGCAGAGACC. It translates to CASSLTSGVAET. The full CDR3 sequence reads CASSLTSGVAETQYF.

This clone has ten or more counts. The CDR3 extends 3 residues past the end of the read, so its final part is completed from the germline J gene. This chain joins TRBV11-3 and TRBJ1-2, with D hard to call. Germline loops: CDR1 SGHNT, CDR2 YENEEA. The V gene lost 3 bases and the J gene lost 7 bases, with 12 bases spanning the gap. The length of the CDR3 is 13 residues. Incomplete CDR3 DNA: TGTGCCAGCAGCTTGGATCGGGTCAGTGGC. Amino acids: CASSLDRVSG. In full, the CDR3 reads CASSLDRVSGYTF. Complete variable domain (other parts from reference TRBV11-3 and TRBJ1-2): EAGVVQSPRYKIIEKKQPVAFWCNPISGHNTLYWYLQNLGQGPELLIRYENEEAVDDSQLPKDRFSAERLKGVDSTLKIQPAELGDSAVYLCASSLDRVSGYTFGSGTRLTVV.

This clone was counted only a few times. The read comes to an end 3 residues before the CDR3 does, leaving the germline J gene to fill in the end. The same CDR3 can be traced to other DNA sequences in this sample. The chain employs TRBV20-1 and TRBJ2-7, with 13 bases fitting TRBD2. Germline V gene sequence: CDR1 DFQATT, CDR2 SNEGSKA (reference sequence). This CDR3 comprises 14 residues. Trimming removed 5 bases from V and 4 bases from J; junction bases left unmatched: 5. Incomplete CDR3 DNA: TGCAGTGCTTCCGGACTAGCGGGGGCTTACGAG. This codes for CSASGLAGAYE. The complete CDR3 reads CSASGLAGAYEQYF.

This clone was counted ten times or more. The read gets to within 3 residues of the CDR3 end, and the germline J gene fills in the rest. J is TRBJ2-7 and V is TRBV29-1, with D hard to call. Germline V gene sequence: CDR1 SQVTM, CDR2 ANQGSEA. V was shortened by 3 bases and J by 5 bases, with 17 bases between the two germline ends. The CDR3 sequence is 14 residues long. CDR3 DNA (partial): TGCAGCGTTGAGATAGGGTCCTCATCTCACGAG. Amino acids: CSVEIGSSSHE. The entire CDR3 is CSVEIGSSSHEQYF.

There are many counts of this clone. CDR3 sequence reads: CASSQGQGAAFF. The covered CDR3 bases are TGTGCCAGCAGCCAAGGACAGGGGGCG. The V gene is TRBV6-2 or TRBV6-3, the J gene TRBJ1-1; TRBD1 matches at 11 bases. The read halts 3 residues ahead of the CDR3 end, with the missing end drawn from the germline J gene. Germline-derived CDR1 and CDR2 are MNHEY and SVGEGT. The CDR3 totals 12 residues.

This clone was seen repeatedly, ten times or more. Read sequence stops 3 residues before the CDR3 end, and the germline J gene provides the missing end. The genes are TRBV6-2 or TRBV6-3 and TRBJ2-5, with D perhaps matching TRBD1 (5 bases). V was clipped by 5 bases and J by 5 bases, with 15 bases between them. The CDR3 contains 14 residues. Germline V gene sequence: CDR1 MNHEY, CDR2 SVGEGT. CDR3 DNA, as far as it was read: TGTGCCAGCAGTCCCTACGACAGTGCGGAGACC. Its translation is CASSPYDSAET. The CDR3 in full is CASSPYDSAETQYF.

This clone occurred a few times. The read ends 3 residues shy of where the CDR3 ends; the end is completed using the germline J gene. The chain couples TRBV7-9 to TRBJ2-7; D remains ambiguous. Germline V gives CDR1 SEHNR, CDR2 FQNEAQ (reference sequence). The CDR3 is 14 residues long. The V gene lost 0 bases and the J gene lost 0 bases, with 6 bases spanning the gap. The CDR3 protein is CASSLAGSSYEQYF. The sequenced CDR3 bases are TGTGCCAGCAGCTTAGCGGGCAGCTCCTACGAG.

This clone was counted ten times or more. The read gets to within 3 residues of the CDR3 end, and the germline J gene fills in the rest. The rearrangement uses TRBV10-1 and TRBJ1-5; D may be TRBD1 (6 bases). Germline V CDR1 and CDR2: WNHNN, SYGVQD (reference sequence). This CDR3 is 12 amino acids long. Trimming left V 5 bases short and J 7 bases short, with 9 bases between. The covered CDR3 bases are TGCGCCAGCAGTCGACAGGAGCAGCCC. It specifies CASSRQEQP. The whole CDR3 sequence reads CASSRQEQPQHF.

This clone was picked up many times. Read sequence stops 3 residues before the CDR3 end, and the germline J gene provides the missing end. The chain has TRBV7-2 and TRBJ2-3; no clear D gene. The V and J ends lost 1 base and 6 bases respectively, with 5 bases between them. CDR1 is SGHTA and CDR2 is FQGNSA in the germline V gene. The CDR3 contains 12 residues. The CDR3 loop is CASSLGRDTQYF. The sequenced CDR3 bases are TGTGCCAGCAGCTTAGGTCGGGATACG.

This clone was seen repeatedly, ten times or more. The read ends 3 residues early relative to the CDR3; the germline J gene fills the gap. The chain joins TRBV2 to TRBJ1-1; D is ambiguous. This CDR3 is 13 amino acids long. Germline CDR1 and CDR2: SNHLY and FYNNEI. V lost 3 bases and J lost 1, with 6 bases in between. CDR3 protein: CASSEVRNTEAFF. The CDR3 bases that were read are TGTGCCAGCAGTGAGGTCAGGAACACTGAA.

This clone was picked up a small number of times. CDR3 loop: CSARDGGRPSYNEQFF. The CDR3 DNA, read in part, is TGCAGTGCTAGAGATGGGGGGAGGCCTTCCTACAATGAG. The V gene is TRBV20-1, the J gene TRBJ2-1; the D gene is possibly TRBD2 (6 bases). The CDR3 extends 3 residues past the end of the read, so its final part is completed from the germline J gene. The CDR3 runs 16 residues. V dropped 0 bases and J dropped 1 base, with 13 bases sitting between them. Germline CDR1 and CDR2: DFQATT and SNEGSKA (reference sequence).

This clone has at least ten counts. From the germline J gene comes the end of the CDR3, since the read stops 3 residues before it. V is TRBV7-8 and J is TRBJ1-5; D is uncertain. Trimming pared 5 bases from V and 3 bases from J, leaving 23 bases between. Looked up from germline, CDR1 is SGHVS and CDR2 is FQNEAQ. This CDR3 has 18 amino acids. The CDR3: CASSPTYAHGSDNQPQHF. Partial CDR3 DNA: TGTGCCAGCAGCCCCACATACGCCCATGGTAGCGACAATCAGCCC.

CDR3 in amino acids: CASSADRNYGYTF. Incomplete CDR3 DNA: TGTGCCAGCAGCGCGGACAGAAACTATGGC. This sequence joins TRBV7-9 and TRBJ1-2; a possible D gene is TRBD1 (6 bases). From the germline J gene comes the end of the CDR3, since the read stops 3 residues before it. V was trimmed by 5 bases and J by 2 bases, leaving 9 bases between them. The V gene's germline CDR1 is SEHNR and CDR2 FQNEAQ (reference sequence). The CDR3 totals 13 residues.

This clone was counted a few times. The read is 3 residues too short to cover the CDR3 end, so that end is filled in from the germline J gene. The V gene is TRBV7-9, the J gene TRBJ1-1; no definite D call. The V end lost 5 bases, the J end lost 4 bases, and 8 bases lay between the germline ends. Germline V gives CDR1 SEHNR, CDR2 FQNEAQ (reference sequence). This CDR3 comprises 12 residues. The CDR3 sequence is CASSHGLTEAFF. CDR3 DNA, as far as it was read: TGTGCCAGCAGCCATGGACTCACTGAA. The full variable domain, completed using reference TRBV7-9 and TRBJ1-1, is DTGVSQNPRHKITKRGQNVTFRCDPISEHNRLYWYRQTLGQGPEFLTYFQNEAQLEKSRLLSDRFSAERPKGSFSTLEIQRTEQGDSAMYLCASSHGLTEAFFGQGTRLTVV.

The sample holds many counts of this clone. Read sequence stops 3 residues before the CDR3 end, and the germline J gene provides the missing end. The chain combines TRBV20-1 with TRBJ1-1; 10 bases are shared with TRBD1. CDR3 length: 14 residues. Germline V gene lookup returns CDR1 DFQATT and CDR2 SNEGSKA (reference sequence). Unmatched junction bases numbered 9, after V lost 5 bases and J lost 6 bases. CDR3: CSARSGTGASEAFF. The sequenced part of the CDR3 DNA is TGCAGTGCTCGATCCGGGACAGGGGCCTCTGAA.

The sequenced CDR3 bases are TGCAGCGTGGGGGGGCTCTACGAG. Its protein product is CSVGGLYE. The full CDR3 is CSVGGLYEQYF. The V gene is TRBV29-1, the J gene TRBJ2-7; maybe TRBD2 (7 bases). The read ends 3 residues early relative to the CDR3; the germline J gene fills the gap. Germline V gene sequence: CDR1 SQVTM, CDR2 ANQGSEA. The CDR3 extends over 11 amino acids. Trimming shortened V by 6 bases and J by 3 bases, and 9 bases separated the two germline ends.

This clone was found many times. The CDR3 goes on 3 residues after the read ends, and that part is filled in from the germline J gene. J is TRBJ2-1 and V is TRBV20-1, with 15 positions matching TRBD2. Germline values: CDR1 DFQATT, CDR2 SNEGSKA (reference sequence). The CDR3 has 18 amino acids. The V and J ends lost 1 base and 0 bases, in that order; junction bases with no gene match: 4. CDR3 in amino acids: CSARGGLAGGDSYNEQFF. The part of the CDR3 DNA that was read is TGCAGTGCTAGAGGGGGACTAGCGGGAGGTGACTCCTACAATGAG.

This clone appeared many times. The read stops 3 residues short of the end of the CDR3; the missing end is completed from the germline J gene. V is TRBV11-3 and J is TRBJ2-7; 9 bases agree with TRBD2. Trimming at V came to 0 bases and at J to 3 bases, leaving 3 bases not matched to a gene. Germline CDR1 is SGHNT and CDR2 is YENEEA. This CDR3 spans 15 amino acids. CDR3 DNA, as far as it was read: TGTGCCAGCAGCTTAGAGGATAGCGGGAGCTACGAG. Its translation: CASSLEDSGSYE. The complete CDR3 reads CASSLEDSGSYEQYF.

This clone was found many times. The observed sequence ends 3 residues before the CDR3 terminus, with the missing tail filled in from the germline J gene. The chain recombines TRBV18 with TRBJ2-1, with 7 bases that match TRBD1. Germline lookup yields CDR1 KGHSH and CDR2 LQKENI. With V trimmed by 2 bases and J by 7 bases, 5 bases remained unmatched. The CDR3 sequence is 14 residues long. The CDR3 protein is CASSPIKTGNEQFF. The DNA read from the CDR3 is TGTGCCAGCTCACCAATAAAGACAGGGAATGAG.